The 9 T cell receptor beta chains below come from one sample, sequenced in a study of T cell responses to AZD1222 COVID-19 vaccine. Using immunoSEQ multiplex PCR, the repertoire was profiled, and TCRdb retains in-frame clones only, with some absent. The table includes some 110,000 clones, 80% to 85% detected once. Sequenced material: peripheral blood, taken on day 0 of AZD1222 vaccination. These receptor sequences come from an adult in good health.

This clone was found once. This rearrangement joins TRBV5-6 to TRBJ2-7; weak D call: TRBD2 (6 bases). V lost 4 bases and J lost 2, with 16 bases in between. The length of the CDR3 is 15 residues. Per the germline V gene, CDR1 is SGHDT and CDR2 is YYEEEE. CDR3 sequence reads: CASSRGWVPTYEQYF. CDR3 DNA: TGTGCCAGCAGCCGGGGGTGGGTCCCCACCTACGAGCAGTACTTC.

The chain's CDR3 is CASSQVGTDEKLFF. The CDR3 DNA sequence: TGCGCCAGCAGCCAAGTGGGCACAGATGAAAAACTGTTTTTT. The chain carries TRBV4-1 and TRBJ1-4; D call uncertain. V was pared by 1 base and J by 6 bases, with 9 bases between. The germline CDR1 and CDR2 sequences are MGHRA and YSYEKL. The CDR3 consists of 14 residues.

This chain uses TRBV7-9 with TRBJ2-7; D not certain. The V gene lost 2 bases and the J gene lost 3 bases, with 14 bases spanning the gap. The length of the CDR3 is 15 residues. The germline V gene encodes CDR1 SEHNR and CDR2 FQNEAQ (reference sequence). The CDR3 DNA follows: TGTGCCAGCAGCTTAAGGAACGGATATGTCTACGAGCAGTACTTC. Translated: CASSLRNGYVYEQYF.

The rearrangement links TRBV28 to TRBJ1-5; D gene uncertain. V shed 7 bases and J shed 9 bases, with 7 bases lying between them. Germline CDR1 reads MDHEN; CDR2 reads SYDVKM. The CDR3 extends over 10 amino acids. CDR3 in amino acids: CASNERPQHF. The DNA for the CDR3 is TGTGCCAGCAATGAGCGGCCCCAGCATTTT.

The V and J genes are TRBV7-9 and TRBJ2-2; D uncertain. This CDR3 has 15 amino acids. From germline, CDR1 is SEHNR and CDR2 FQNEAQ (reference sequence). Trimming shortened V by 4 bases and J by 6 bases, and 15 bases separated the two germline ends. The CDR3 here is CASSSYQAVPGELFF. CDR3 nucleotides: TGTGCCAGCAGCTCATATCAAGCCGTCCCCGGGGAGCTGTTTTTT.

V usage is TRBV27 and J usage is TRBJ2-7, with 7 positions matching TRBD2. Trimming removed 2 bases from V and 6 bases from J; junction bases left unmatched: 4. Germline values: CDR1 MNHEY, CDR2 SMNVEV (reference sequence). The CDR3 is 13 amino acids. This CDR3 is CASSLQGGREQYF. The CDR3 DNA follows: TGTGCCAGCAGTTTACAGGGAGGGCGCGAGCAGTACTTC.

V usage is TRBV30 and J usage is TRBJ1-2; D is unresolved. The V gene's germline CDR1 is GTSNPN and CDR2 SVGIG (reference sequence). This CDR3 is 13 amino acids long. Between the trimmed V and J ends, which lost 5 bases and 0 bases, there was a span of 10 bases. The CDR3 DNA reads TGTGCCTGGGGAACCCCGGCTAACTATGGCTACACCTTC. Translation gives CAWGTPANYGYTF.

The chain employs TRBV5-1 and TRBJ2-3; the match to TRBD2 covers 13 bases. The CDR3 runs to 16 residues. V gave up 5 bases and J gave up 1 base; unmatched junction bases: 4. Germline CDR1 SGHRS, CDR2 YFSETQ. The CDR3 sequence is CASRLAGGRGTDTQYF. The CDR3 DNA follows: TGCGCCAGCAGACTAGCGGGGGGGCGTGGCACAGATACGCAGTATTTT.

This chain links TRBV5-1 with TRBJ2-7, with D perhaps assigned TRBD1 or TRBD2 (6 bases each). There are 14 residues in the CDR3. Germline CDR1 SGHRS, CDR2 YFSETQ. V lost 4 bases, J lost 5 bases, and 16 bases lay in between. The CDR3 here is CASSPLLGGDEQYF. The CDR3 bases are TGCGCCAGCAGCCCTCTTCTGGGGGGCGACGAGCAGTACTTC. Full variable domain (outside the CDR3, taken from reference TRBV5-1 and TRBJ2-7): KAGVTQTPRYLIKTRGQQVTLSCSPISGHRSVSWYQQTPGQGLQFLFEYFSETQRNKGNFPGRFSGRQFSNSRSEMNVSTLELGDSALYLCASSPLLGGDEQYFGPGTRLTVT.